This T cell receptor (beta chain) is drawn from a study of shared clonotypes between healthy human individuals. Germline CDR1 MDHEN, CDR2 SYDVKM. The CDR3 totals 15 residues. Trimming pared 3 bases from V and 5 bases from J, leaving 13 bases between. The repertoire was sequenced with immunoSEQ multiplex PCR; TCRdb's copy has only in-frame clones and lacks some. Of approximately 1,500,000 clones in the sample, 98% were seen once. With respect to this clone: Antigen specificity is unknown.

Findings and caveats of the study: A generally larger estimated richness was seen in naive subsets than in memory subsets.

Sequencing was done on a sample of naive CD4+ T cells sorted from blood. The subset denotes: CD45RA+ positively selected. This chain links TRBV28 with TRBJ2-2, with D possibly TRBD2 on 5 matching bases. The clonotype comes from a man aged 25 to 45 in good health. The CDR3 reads CASSLAGTSTGELFF. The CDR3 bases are TGTGCCAGCAGTTTGGCGGGTACTTCGACCGGGGAGCTGTTTTTT.